These 24 T cell receptor beta chains were all obtained from the same sample, sequenced in a study of T cell responses to AZD1222 COVID-19 vaccine. The protocol was immunoSEQ multiplex PCR, while the TCRdb copy is restricted to in-frame clones and leaves out a portion. The sample yields more than 95,000 clones, roughly 82% seen once. The specimen was peripheral blood, collected on day 0 of AZD1222 vaccination. These receptors came from an adult in good health.

The rearrangement links TRBV7-2 to TRBJ1-4, with unresolved D. V gave up 2 bases and J gave up 5 bases, with 6 bases separating them. CDR3 length: 13 residues. CDR1 and CDR2 (germline): SGHTA, FQGNSA. The CDR3 bases are TGTGCCAGCAGCTTATATAGGAATGAAAAACTGTTTTTT. As protein: CASSLYRNEKLFF.

The V and J genes are TRBV7-2 and TRBJ2-7; D unresolved. V was cut by 5 bases and J by 0 bases, with 11 bases left in between. Germline V gene sequence: CDR1 SGHTA, CDR2 FQGNSA. The length of the CDR3 is 14 residues. Here the CDR3 reads CASSDTWSSYEQYF. CDR3 DNA sequence: TGTGCCAGCAGCGATACCTGGAGCTCCTACGAGCAGTACTTC.

This sequence joins TRBV7-9 and TRBJ2-3; 8 positions match TRBD2. The CDR3 spans 15 residues. Trimming took 5 bases from V and 5 from J; bases not matched to a gene: 9. CDR1 and CDR2 (germline): SEHNR, FQNEAQ (reference sequence). CDR3 loop: CASSASSRGVDTQYF. The CDR3 nucleotides read TGTGCCAGCAGCGCTTCCTCGCGGGGGGTAGATACGCAGTATTTT.

This rearrangement joins TRBV5-1 to TRBJ1-3; D unclear. Germline V gene lookup returns CDR1 SGHRS and CDR2 YFSETQ. The CDR3 covers 15 residues. V was clipped by 4 bases and J by 3 bases, with 14 bases between them. The CDR3: CASSRGKGGGNTIYF. CDR3 nucleotides: TGCGCCAGCAGCCGCGGGAAGGGAGGTGGAAACACCATATATTTT.

The chain links TRBV5-4 to TRBJ2-3; the D gene could be TRBD1 or TRBD2 (5 bases each). The length of the CDR3 is 13 residues. The germline gives CDR1 SGHNT, CDR2 YYREEE (reference sequence). The ends were cut back, 7 bases at V and 5 bases at J, with 14 bases in the middle. The CDR3 DNA reads TGTGCCAGCGGATACAGAGGGGAAGATACGCAGTATTTT. Translating it yields CASGYRGEDTQYF.

V usage is TRBV3-1 (or the pseudogene TRBV3-2) and J usage is TRBJ2-7, with D perhaps TRBD1 (6 bases). This CDR3 contains 14 residues. Trimming pared 0 bases from V and 3 bases from J, leaving 9 bases between. Germline-derived CDR1 and CDR2 are LGHDT and YNNKEL (reference sequence). CDR3 protein: CASSQEAGDYEQYF. The CDR3 bases are TGTGCCAGCAGCCAAGAAGCAGGGGACTACGAGCAGTACTTC.

The rearrangement links TRBV7-7 to TRBJ2-2; D could derive from TRBD1 or TRBD2 (6 bases each). Trimming pared 3 bases from V and 0 bases from J, leaving 8 bases between. The germline V gene encodes CDR1 SSHAT and CDR2 FNYEAQ (reference sequence). The CDR3 covers 15 residues. DNA for the CDR3: TGTGCCAGCAGCTTCGGGGGCCCGAACACCGGGGAGCTGTTTTTT. Translation gives CASSFGGPNTGELFF.

J is TRBJ1-2 and V is TRBV5-4; possibly TRBD1 for D (6 bases). Germline V gene lookup returns CDR1 SGHNT and CDR2 YYREEE (reference sequence). Deletions cut 6 bases from V and 3 bases from J, with 12 bases between. The CDR3 sequence is 13 residues long. The CDR3 region is CASNPRQDYGYTF. The CDR3 nucleotides read TGTGCCAGCAACCCCCGACAGGACTATGGCTACACCTTC.

This clone was recorded once. The chain employs TRBV19 and TRBJ1-2; no reliable D call. The CDR3 sequence is 11 residues long. Germline V gene lookup returns CDR1 LNHDA and CDR2 SQIVND (reference sequence). V lost 6 bases to trimming and J lost 5 bases, with 7 bases between them. DNA for the CDR3: TGTGCCAGTAGCCAGTTTTATGGCTACACCTTC. Its translation: CASSQFYGYTF.

This rearrangement joins TRBV29-1 to TRBJ2-1, with 12 bases fitting TRBD2. The germline V gene has CDR1 SQVTM and CDR2 ANQGSEA. The CDR3 length is 17 residues. V dropped 2 bases and J dropped 7; count of bases not matched to a gene: 12. The CDR3 spells CSVELLAGGPVVNEQFF. The CDR3 region has the DNA TGCAGCGTTGAACTGCTAGCGGGGGGGCCTGTTGTGAATGAGCAGTTCTTC.

V is TRBV5-1 and J is TRBJ2-1; 10 bases are a match to TRBD2. The CDR3 has 17 residues. Germline values: CDR1 SGHRS, CDR2 YFSETQ. The trim removed 3 bases at V and 6 bases at J, leaving 12 bases unmatched. Written as DNA, the CDR3 is TGCGCCAGCAGCTCCCAGCCTAGCGGGGGCATCCCCAATGAGCAGTTCTTC. Protein sequence: CASSSQPSGGIPNEQFF.

A few counts support this clone. The chain carries TRBV27 and TRBJ1-2; TRBD1 agrees at 12 bases. This CDR3 has 15 amino acids. Per germline, CDR1 MNHEY and CDR2 SMNVEV (reference sequence). The V gene end was trimmed by 5 bases and the J gene end by 8 bases; junction bases not matched to a gene: 9. The CDR3 protein is CASSPPGQGAFGYTF. CDR3 bases: TGTGCCAGCAGTCCCCCGGGACAGGGGGCGTTCGGCTACACCTTC.

The chain has TRBV6-5 and TRBJ1-1; D unresolved. V dropped 6 bases and J dropped 1 base, with 12 bases sitting between them. CDR3 length: 14 amino acids. Germline values: CDR1 MNHEY, CDR2 SVGAGI. DNA of the CDR3: TGTGCCAGCAGCTTCCCAGGCGGGAACACTGAAGCTTTCTTT. It specifies CASSFPGGNTEAFF.

The chain combines TRBV30 with TRBJ1-2, with 7 nucleotides matching TRBD1. The CDR3 extends over 14 amino acids. Germline values: CDR1 GTSNPN, CDR2 SVGIG (reference sequence). V shed 4 bases, J shed 4 bases, and the junction held 9 bases outside the gene matches. CDR3 coding DNA: TGTGCCTGGACCGAAGGCAGGGGGGGCTATGGCTACACCTTC. It encodes CAWTEGRGGYGYTF.

The CDR3 DNA reads as TGCGCCAGCAGCTTGGAGGGCCGCTTCTCTGGAAACACCATATATTTT. It yields the protein CASSLEGRFSGNTIYF. The chain joins TRBV5-1 to TRBJ1-3; D not certain. The CDR3 spans 16 residues. V lost 0 bases, J lost 0 bases, and 10 bases lay in between. Germline V gives CDR1 SGHRS, CDR2 YFSETQ.

CDR3 sequence (DNA): TGTGCCAGCAGCCAAGGTTTGAAGGGGCGGAGCTCCTACAATGAGCAGTTCTTC. Its protein product is CASSQGLKGRSSYNEQFF. This chain joins TRBV3-1 (or the pseudogene TRBV3-2) and TRBJ2-1; TRBD1 might be the D (5 bases). V was cut by 1 base and J by 0 bases, with 16 bases left in between. This CDR3 region has 18 residues. Per the germline V gene, CDR1 is LGHDT and CDR2 is YNNKEL (reference sequence).

The chain has TRBV5-1 and TRBJ1-1; 10 bases fit TRBD1. Germline-derived CDR1 and CDR2 are SGHRS and YFSETQ. This CDR3 spans 14 amino acids. V gave up 0 bases and J gave up 4 bases; unmatched junction bases: 0. This CDR3 is CASSLGTGGTEAFF. The DNA for the CDR3 is TGCGCCAGCAGCTTGGGGACAGGGGGCACTGAAGCTTTCTTT.

V is TRBV6-5 and J is TRBJ2-7, with D unclear. From germline, CDR1 is MNHEY and CDR2 SVGAGI. V was cut by 2 bases and J by 0 bases, with 8 bases left in between. The CDR3 totals 14 residues. The CDR3 nucleotides read TGTGCCAGCAGTTACCGCAGGTACTCCTACGAGCAGTACTTC. Translating gives CASSYRRYSYEQYF.

V gene TRBV6-2 or TRBV6-3 combines with J gene TRBJ1-5; no definite D call. Germline V lookup: CDR1 MNHEY, CDR2 SVGEGT. There are 13 residues in the CDR3. Trimming left V 1 base short and J 5 bases short, with 6 bases between. CDR3 DNA sequence: TGTGCCAGCAGTTACTACCGGGATCAGCCCCAGCATTTT. Its translation is CASSYYRDQPQHF.

The rearrangement uses TRBV25-1 and TRBJ2-5; 11 bases map to TRBD1. The CDR3 is made up of 14 amino acids. Germline lookup yields CDR1 MGHDK and CDR2 SYGVNS. J gave up 5 bases and V 4 bases, and 3 bases lay outside the gene matches. DNA for the CDR3: TGTGCCAGCAGTGGGGACAGGGGGTGGGAGACCCAGTACTTC. Its translation: CASSGDRGWETQYF.

The chain carries TRBV7-2 and TRBJ2-2; D is possibly TRBD1 or TRBD2 (5 bases each). The CDR3 totals 15 residues. Germline assignment: CDR1 SGHTA and CDR2 FQGNSA. The V and J ends lost 5 bases and 6 bases respectively, with 16 bases between them. The CDR3 spells CASSPAGVGAGELFF. The CDR3, as DNA: TGTGCCAGCAGCCCCGCCGGCGTGGGGGCCGGGGAGCTGTTTTTT.

This chain uses TRBV2 with TRBJ2-2; D remains unclear. The germline V and J ends were trimmed by 6 bases and 4 bases, with 18 bases remaining between them. The CDR3 runs to 16 residues. CDR1 is SNHLY and CDR2 is FYNNEI in the germline V gene. This CDR3 reads CASSRVGFLGTGELFF. In nucleotides, the CDR3 is TGTGCCAGCAGCCGAGTCGGGTTTCTCGGCACCGGGGAGCTGTTTTTT.

The rearrangement links TRBV6-5 to TRBJ1-5; D is unclear. Germline assignment: CDR1 MNHEY and CDR2 SVGAGI. Trimming stripped 2 bases from V and 13 bases from J, with 6 bases between. The CDR3 consists of 10 residues. CDR3 bases: TGTGCCAGCAGTTACCCCGATCAGCATTTT. Translation gives CASSYPDQHF.

The rearrangement links TRBV20-1 to TRBJ1-1; D unresolved. The CDR3 has 11 amino acids. Germline V gene data show CDR1 as DFQATT and CDR2 as SNEGSKA (reference sequence). V lost 6 bases, J lost 7 bases, and 12 bases lay in between. The CDR3 bases are TGCAGTGCCCCGGATGCCGTTGAAGCTTTCTTT. Amino acids: CSAPDAVEAFF.